This TCR beta chain was profiled in a study of blood T cell repertoires in COVID-19. For the study at large: Sample material is recorded as cDNA or gDNA derived from T cells, B-cell-depleted T cells, or PBMCs.

Original data processing: Scientists estimated how many nucleated cells there were by amplifying reference gene primers. Sequenced by immunoSEQ multiplex PCR; TCRdb stores in-frame clones only, minus some. The DNA was the basis for D and trimming; V, J and clone size are from that table. This table has about 74,000 clones, approximately 88% appearing once. The V gene lost 4 bases and the J gene lost 4 bases, with 19 bases spanning the gap. The germline V gene encodes CDR1 KGHSH and CDR2 LQKENI. The CDR3 contains 16 residues. Sequenced sample: peripheral blood. This rearrangement joins TRBV18 to TRBJ1-2, with a tentative D call TRBD1 (5 bases). This TCR derives from an elderly woman with acute or convalescent COVID-19. The chain's CDR3 is CASSLHPNGGGYGYTF. CDR3 DNA: TGTGCCAGCTCACTTCACCCCAACGGGGGAGGCTATGGCTACACCTTC.